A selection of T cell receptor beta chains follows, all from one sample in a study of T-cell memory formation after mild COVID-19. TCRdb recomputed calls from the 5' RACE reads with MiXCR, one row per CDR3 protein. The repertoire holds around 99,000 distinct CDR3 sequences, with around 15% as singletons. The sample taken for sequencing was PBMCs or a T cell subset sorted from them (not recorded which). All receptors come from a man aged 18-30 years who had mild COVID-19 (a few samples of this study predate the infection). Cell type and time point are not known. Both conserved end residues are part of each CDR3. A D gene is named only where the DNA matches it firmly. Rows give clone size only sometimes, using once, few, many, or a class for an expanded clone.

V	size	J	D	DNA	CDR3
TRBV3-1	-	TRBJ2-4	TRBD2	TGTGCCAGCAGCCGAGATGGACTAGCGGGGAGGGGAAACATTCAGTACTTC	CASSRDGLAGRGNIQYF
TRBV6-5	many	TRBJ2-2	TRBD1	TGTGCCAGCAGTCCAGGGGGCTCGAACACCGGGGAGCTGTTTTTT	CASSPGGSNTGELFF
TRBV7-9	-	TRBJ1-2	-	TGTGCCAGCAGCCCCCCGGCAGGGCCTTATGGCTACACCTTC	CASSPPAGPYGYTF
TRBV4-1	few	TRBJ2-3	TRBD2	TGCGCCAGCAGCCAAGACCGGCGCGGGGGGGACACAGATACGCAGTATTTT	CASSQDRRGGDTDTQYF
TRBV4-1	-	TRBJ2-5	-	TGCGCCAGCAGCCAAGAGTCTGGGGAATGGGAGACCCAGTACTTC	CASSQESGEWETQYF
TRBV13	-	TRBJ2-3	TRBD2	TGTGCCAGCAGCACCCGGACTAGGTTTGGCACAGATACGCAGTATTTT	CASSTRTRFGTDTQYF
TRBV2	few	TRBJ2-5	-	TGTGCCAGCAGTGATGGAGGGGGTCCGACCCAGTACTTC	CASSDGGGPTQYF
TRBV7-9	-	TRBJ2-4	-	TGTGCCAGCAGCTTAGCCCTAGCCAAAAACATTCAGTACTTC	CASSLALAKNIQYF
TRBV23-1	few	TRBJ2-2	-	TGCGCCAGCAGTCGCCCACGTGGCACCGGGGAGCTGTTTTTT	CASSRPRGTGELFF
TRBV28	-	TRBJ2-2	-	TGTGCCAGCACCCGAAACACCGGGGAGCTGTTTTTT	CASTRNTGELFF
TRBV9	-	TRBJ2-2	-	TGTGCCAGCAGCGAGGAGCGGCAGAACACCGGGGAGCTGTTTTTT	CASSEERQNTGELFF
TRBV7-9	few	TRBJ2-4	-	TGTGCCAGCAGCTCAGAGGGTCTAGCCAAAAACATTCAGTACTTC	CASSSEGLAKNIQYF
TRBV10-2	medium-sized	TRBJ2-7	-	TGCGCCAGCGGGTCCCCCTACGAGCAGTACTTC	CASGSPYEQYF
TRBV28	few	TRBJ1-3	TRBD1	TGTGCCAGCAGAGAGACAGGGGACCACTCTGGAAACACCATATATTTT	CASRETGDHSGNTIYF
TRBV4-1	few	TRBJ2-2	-	TGCGCCAGCAGCCTTCGGGTCGGAGGCAGCACCGGGGAGCTGTTTTTT	CASSLRVGGSTGELFF
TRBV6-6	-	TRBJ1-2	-	TGTGCCAGCAGTTACAGGGGGGAGTATGGCTACACCTTC	CASSYRGEYGYTF
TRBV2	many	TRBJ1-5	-	TGTGCCAGCAGTGAAGTGACGGCGGATCAGCCCCAGCATTTT	CASSEVTADQPQHF
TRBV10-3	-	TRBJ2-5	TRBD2	TGTGCCATCAGCGCACAACTCAGGACTAGCGAAGAGACCCAGTACTTC	CAISAQLRTSEETQYF
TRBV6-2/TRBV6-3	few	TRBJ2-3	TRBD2	TGTGCCAGCAGTTACTCGCCTAGCGGGGGCCACACAGATACGCAGTATTTT	CASSYSPSGGHTDTQYF
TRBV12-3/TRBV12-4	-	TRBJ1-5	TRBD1	TGTGCCAGCAGTTGGACAGGGGTGGTTCAGCCCCAGCATTTT	CASSWTGVVQPQHF
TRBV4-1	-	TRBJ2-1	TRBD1	TGCGCCAGCAGCCCCGGACAGGGTCCCTACAATGAGCAGTTCTTC	CASSPGQGPYNEQFF
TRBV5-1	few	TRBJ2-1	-	TGCGCCAGCAGCTTGGAGGACCACACTCAGCAGTTCTTC	CASSLEDHTQQFF
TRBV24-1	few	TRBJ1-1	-	TGTGCCACCAGTGGGAGGGGGGAGAACACTGAAGCTTTCTTT	CATSGRGENTEAFF
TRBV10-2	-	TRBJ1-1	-	TGCGCCAGCAGTGACAGGGAGAACACTGAAGCTTTCTTT	CASSDRENTEAFF
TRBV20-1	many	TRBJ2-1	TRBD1	TGCAGTGCTAGATCACCGGGACAGGCATACAATGAGCAGTTCTTC	CSARSPGQAYNEQFF
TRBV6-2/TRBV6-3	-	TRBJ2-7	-	TGTGCCAGCAGCGGGCTTAGGGACCGATACGAGCAGTACTTC	CASSGLRDRYEQYF
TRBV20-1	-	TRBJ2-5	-	TGCAGTGCTAGTAGAGACCCCACTCAGACTGGGGAAGAGACCCAGTACTTC	CSASRDPTQTGEETQYF
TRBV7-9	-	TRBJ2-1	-	TGTGCCAGCAGCGCCCTCGCTATGAGGCAGTTCTTC	CASSALAMRQFF
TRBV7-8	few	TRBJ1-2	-	TGTGCCAGCAGCAGACGGACACTGAACTATGGCTACACCTTC	CASSRRTLNYGYTF
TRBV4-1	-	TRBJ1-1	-	TGCGCCAGCAGCACCCGTGCGGGGTGGGTCACTGAAGCTTTCTTT	CASSTRAGWVTEAFF
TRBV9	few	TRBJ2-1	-	TGTGCCAGCAGCGCTCCGACTAGGGGTCGGGTAGTTGAGCAGTTCTTC	CASSAPTRGRVVEQFF
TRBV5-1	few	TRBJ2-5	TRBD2	TGCGCCAGCAGTAAGGGGACTAGCGGGGAACTCCAAGAGACCCAGTACTTC	CASSKGTSGELQETQYF
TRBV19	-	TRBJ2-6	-	TGTGCCAGTAGTAGGGGAGACTACTACAGCTCTGGGGCCAACGTCCTGACTTTC	CASSRGDYYSSGANVLTF
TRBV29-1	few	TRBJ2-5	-	TGCAGCGTGACTGGACCGCAAGAGACCCAGTACTTC	CSVTGPQETQYF
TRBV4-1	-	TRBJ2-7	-	TGCGCCAGCAGCCAAGTTGGGGGAGACTGGAGCTCCTACGAGCAGTACTTC	CASSQVGGDWSSYEQYF